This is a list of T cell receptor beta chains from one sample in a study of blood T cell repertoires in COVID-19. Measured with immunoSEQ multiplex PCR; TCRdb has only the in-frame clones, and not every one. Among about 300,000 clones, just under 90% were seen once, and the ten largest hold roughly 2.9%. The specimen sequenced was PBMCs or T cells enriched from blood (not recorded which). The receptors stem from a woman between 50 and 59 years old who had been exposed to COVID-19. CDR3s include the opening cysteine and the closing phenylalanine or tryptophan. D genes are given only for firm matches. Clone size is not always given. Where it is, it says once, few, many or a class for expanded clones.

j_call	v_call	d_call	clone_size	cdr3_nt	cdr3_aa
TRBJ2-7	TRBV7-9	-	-	TGTGCCAGCAGCGTGAACGGGGGATACGAGCAGTACTTC	CASSVNGGYEQYF
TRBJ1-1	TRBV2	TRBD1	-	TGTGCCAGCAGCGACAGGGGGGGAACTGAAGCTTTCTTT	CASSDRGGTEAFF
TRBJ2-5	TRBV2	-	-	TGTGCCAGCAGTGAAGACCCCCGAGGGACCCAGTACTTC	CASSEDPRGTQYF
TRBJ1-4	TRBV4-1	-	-	TGCGCCAGCAGCCAGGACAGAACTAATGAAAAACTGTTTTTT	CASSQDRTNEKLFF
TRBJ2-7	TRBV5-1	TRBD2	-	TGCGCCAGCAGTAGGACTAGCGGGGGGTCTATCGAGCAGTACTTC	CASSRTSGGSIEQYF
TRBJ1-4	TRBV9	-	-	TGTGCCAGCAGCTCAACCGCGATTTCCGGGGTCAGGGAAAAACTGTTTTTT	CASSSTAISGVREKLFF
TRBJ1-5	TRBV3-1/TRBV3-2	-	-	TGTGCCAGCAGCCAAGAATACAGCAATAATCAGCCCCAGCATTTT	CASSQEYSNNQPQHF
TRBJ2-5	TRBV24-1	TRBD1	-	TGTGCCACCAGTGCGGGACAGGGTCGGACCCAGTACTTC	CATSAGQGRTQYF
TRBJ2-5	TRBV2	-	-	TGTGCCAGCAGCCCCCGGCGGGGAGTAGAGACCCAGTACTTC	CASSPRRGVETQYF
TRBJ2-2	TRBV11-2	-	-	TGTGCCAGCAGCTTAGCCCCAGGGGACACCGGGGAGCTGTTTTTT	CASSLAPGDTGELFF
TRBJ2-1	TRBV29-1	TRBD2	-	TGCAGCGTTGTCCTGTGGTCCAGCGGGATATCAATACATGAGCAGTTCTTC	CSVVLWSSGISIHEQFF
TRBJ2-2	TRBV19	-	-	TGTGCCAGTCATAGGGGCACCGGGGAGCTGTTTTTT	CASHRGTGELFF
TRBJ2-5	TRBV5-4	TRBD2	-	TGTGCCAGCAGCACCGGACTAGCGGGGGTAGAGACCCAGTACTTC	CASSTGLAGVETQYF
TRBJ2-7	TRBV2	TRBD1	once	TGTGCCAGCAGTCACCAAAGCCGGGACAGGGGCTACGAGCAGTACTTC	CASSHQSRDRGYEQYF
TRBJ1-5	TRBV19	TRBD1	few	TGTGCCAGTAGTATAGATAACAGGGGTATCAATCAGCCCCAGCATTTT	CASSIDNRGINQPQHF
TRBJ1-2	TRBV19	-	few	TGTGCCAGCTCCGACAGTAAACCCTATGGCTACACCTTC	CASSDSKPYGYTF
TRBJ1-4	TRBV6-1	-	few	TGTGCCAGCAGTGAACCAGGGATAGAAAAACTGTTTTTT	CASSEPGIEKLFF
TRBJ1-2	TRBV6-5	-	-	TGTGCCAGCAGTCCACTTGATGGCTACACCTTC	CASSPLDGYTF
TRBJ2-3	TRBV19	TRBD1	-	TGTGCCAGTAGTATCGGTCAGGGGGCGAGGGGCACAGATACGCAGTATTTT	CASSIGQGARGTDTQYF
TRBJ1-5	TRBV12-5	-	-	TGTGCTAGTGGCACAAGCAATCAGCCCCAGCATTTT	CASGTSNQPQHF
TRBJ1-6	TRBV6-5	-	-	TGTGCCAGCAGCCGGCCGGGAACCGATAATTCACCCCTCCACTTT	CASSRPGTDNSPLHF
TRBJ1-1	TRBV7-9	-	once	TGTGCCAGCAGCCAACATGACACTGAAGCTTTCTTT	CASSQHDTEAFF
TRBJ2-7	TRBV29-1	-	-	TGCAGCGTGTACATAGCGGGGACAGCCTACGAGCAGTACTTC	CSVYIAGTAYEQYF
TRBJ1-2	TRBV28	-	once	TGTGCCAGCAGTTCTAGCCGGTCGGGCGCCTTC	CASSSSRSGAF
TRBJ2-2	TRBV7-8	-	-	TGTGCCAGCAGCTTAGGACTTTCGCGACCACAACTGGCCGGGGAGCTGTTTTTT	CASSLGLSRPQLAGELFF
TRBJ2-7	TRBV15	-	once	TGTGCCACCAGCAGACCTTCCTACGAGCAGTACTTC	CATSRPSYEQYF
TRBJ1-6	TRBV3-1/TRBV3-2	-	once	TGTGCCAGCAGCCAAGTTCAGGTCAATTCACCCCTCCACTTT	CASSQVQVNSPLHF
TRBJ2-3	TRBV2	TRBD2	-	TGTGCCAGCAGTGAACGACTAGCGGGGGGGAAGACCCTAGATACGCAGTATTTT	CASSERLAGGKTLDTQYF
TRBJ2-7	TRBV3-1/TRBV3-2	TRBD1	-	TGTGCCAGCAGCCGCTCAGGGGGCGCGGTTAACTACGAGCAGTACTTC	CASSRSGGAVNYEQYF
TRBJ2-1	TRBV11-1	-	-	TGTGCCAGCAGCTCCGCACAGGGAATCTACAATGAGCAGTTCTTC	CASSSAQGIYNEQFF
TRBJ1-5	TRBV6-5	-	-	TGTGCCAGCTCAGACCAGGGCGGTCAGCCCCAGCATTTT	CASSDQGGQPQHF
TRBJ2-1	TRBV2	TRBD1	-	TGTGCCAGCAGCGGGGACAGGACTTCCTACAATGAGCAGTTCTTC	CASSGDRTSYNEQFF
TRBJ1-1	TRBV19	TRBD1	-	TGTGCCAGTAGTTCCCTCGGACAGGGGAACACTGAAGCTTTCTTT	CASSSLGQGNTEAFF
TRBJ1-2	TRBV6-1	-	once	TGTGCCAGCAGTGAGCTATGGGGGGGCGCCGGCTACACCTTC	CASSELWGGAGYTF
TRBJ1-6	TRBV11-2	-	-	TGTGCCAGCAGCCAGAGGGGGTCTTGGGGGTCCTATAATTCACCCCTCCACTTT	CASSQRGSWGSYNSPLHF
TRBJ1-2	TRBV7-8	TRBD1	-	TGTGCCAGCAGCTCGAGGGACAGGGGAGACTATGGCTACACCTTC	CASSSRDRGDYGYTF
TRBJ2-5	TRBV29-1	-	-	TGCAGCGTTGAAGATTTTTCTGGGACTGGGCGGGAGACCCAGTACTTC	CSVEDFSGTGRETQYF
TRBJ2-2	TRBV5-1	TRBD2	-	TGCGCCAGCAGCTTGTATCTAGCGGGGGCCCCTAACACCGGGGAGCTGTTTTTT	CASSLYLAGAPNTGELFF
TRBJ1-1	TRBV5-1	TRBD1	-	TGCGCCAGCAGCTCCAGGGGGGAGACTGAAGCTTTCTTT	CASSSRGETEAFF
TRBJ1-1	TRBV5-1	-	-	TGCGCCAGCAGCCGGACAGAAAGGAACACTGAAGCTTTCTTT	CASSRTERNTEAFF
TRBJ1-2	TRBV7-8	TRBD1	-	TGTGCCAGCAGCCCTGGACAGGCGGGCTACACCTTC	CASSPGQAGYTF